The source of this TCR beta chain is a study of blood T cells in healthy people across ages. Study-wide findings and caveats: As naive T cell percentage varied, TCR beta diversity correlated strongly with it.

For the second PCR, which ran for about 6 to 11 cycles, a sample-barcoded 5' primer and a J-beta primer mix were used. TCRdb fed the 5' RACE reads into MiXCR, producing one record per CDR3 protein. The data contain roughly 900,000 distinct CDR3 sequences, around 46% of them singletons. This clonotype has just a few counts. Its matching antigen is unknown. The germline V gene has CDR1 MGHRA and CDR2 YSYEKL. The V gene lost 0 bases and the J gene lost 4 bases, with 9 bases spanning the gap. The CDR3 spans 14 residues. The sequenced material came from blood. The sequence was collected from a man aged 25 to 40 in good health. The rearrangement links TRBV4-1 to TRBJ1-2; D not certain. CDR3 bases: TGCGCCAGCAGCCAAGATCTCACGGTCTATGGCTACACCTTC. Residues: CASSQDLTVYGYTF.